One and the same sample provided the 23 T cell receptor beta chains below, sequenced in a study of radiotherapy plus CTLA-4 blockade in lung cancer. Only in-frame clones appear in the TCRdb table, and some are missing; sequencing was by immunoSEQ multiplex PCR. The sample consists of approximately 45,000 clones, roughly 63% of them appearing once. The sequences come from peripheral blood, collected from a patient treated with radiotherapy plus ipilimumab. The receptor source for this set is a human donor with non-small cell lung cancer who had a partial response to radiotherapy plus ipilimumab.

The chain is built from TRBV9 and TRBJ2-5, with 7 bases fitting TRBD1. This CDR3 region has 14 residues. V shed 4 bases, J shed 4 bases, and the junction held 7 bases outside the gene matches. Germline CDR1 reads SGDLS; CDR2 reads YYNGEE. CDR3 coding DNA: TGTGCCAGCAGCTTCACAGGGGTGGGAGAGACCCAGTACTTC. Translated, it gives CASSFTGVGETQYF.

Here the CDR3 DNA reads TGTGCCAGCAGATCCGGACAGGGGGTAGGCACAGATACGCAGTATTTT. Its translation is CASRSGQGVGTDTQYF. The V and J genes are TRBV11-2 and TRBJ2-3, with 10 bases aligning to TRBD1. Looked up from germline, CDR1 is SGHAT and CDR2 is FQNNGV. V shed 6 bases, J shed 1 base, and the junction held 7 bases outside the gene matches. This CDR3 has 16 residues.

In this sample, this clone turned up a few times. J is TRBJ2-7 and V is TRBV9; D perhaps matches TRBD2 (6 bases). CDR3 size: 16 residues. V lost 3 bases and J lost 1, with 17 bases in between. From germline, CDR1 is SGDLS and CDR2 YYNGEE. The CDR3 DNA reads as TGTGCCAGCAGCGACAGTGCGGGACTCGAATCCTACGAGCAGTACTTC. Its protein product is CASSDSAGLESYEQYF.

V and J are TRBV9 and TRBJ1-3; maybe TRBD1 (5 bases). Trimming stripped 2 bases from V and 3 bases from J, with 9 bases between. There are 14 residues in the CDR3. Germline-derived CDR1 and CDR2 are SGDLS and YYNGEE. The DNA of the CDR3 is TGTGCCAGCAGCGTGGGGGGTTTTGGAAACACCATATATTTT. Translating gives CASSVGGFGNTIYF.

The chain uses TRBV6-5 and TRBJ1-2, with 11 nucleotides matching TRBD1. This CDR3 has 13 residues. Trimming took 6 bases from V and 7 from J; bases not matched to a gene: 4. The V gene's germline CDR1 is MNHEY and CDR2 SVGAGI. CDR3 DNA sequence: TGTGCCAGCAGCCCCGGGACAGGGGGTGGCTACACCTTC. Translating gives CASSPGTGGGYTF.

The chain employs TRBV9 and TRBJ2-2; TRBD2 matches at 10 bases. Germline-derived CDR1 and CDR2 are SGDLS and YYNGEE. J was trimmed by 4 bases and V by 3 bases; bases with no gene match: 9. The CDR3 has 17 residues. CDR3 nucleotide sequence: TGTGCCAGCAGCGAGTATCCAGCGGGAGGGGGCACCGGGGAGCTGTTTTTT. It is translated as CASSEYPAGGGTGELFF.

As for this clone: Its ends do not fully match the called genes, so a read error is possible. The chain has TRBV4-2 and TRBJ2-7, with 8 positions matching TRBD1. The CDR3 sequence is 14 residues long. Germline CDR1 is LGHNA and CDR2 is YNFKEQ. The CDR3 DNA is TGTGCCAGCACCCAATCAAACGGACAGGGCGAGCAGTACTTC. Translating gives CASTQSNGQGEQYF.

This clone was seen just once. The V call is TRBV10-1, the J call TRBJ2-3, with 8 bases identical to TRBD2. This CDR3 is built from 15 residues. Trimming at V came to 7 bases and at J to 0 bases, leaving 6 bases not matched to a gene. Germline-derived CDR1 and CDR2 are WNHNN and SYGVQD (reference sequence). The CDR3 protein is CASTVAGGSTDTQYF. The DNA for the CDR3 is TGCGCCAGCACAGTCGCGGGGGGTAGCACAGATACGCAGTATTTT.

The J gene is TRBJ2-1, the V gene TRBV11-2; 13 bases agree with TRBD2. Germline V lookup: CDR1 SGHAT, CDR2 FQNNGV. This CDR3 is built from 15 residues. Trimming removed 3 bases from V and 9 bases from J; junction bases left unmatched: 5. The CDR3 sequence is CASSLGLAGFGEQFF. Written as DNA, the CDR3 is TGTGCCAGCAGCTTGGGACTAGCGGGGTTTGGTGAGCAGTTCTTC.

CDR3 DNA: TGTGCCAGCAGTCCCAGACTAGCGGGTGGGTTAAGCTCCTACAATGAGCAGTTCTTC. Its protein is CASSPRLAGGLSSYNEQFF. This chain links TRBV5-6 with TRBJ2-1; 10 nucleotides line up with TRBD2. In germline, CDR1 is SGHDT, CDR2 YYEEEE. Losses at the gene ends were 5 bases for V and 0 bases for J; bases not matched to a gene: 14. This CDR3 comprises 19 residues.

This clone has at least ten counts. The chain joins TRBV19 to TRBJ1-2; no definite D call. Trimming took off 3 bases at V and 2 bases at J, with 10 bases between the two ends. This CDR3 spans 14 amino acids. Per germline, CDR1 LNHDA and CDR2 SQIVND (reference sequence). DNA of the CDR3: TGTGCCAGTAGTATTTTGGACTCCAACTATGGCTACACCTTC. Its protein is CASSILDSNYGYTF.

This clone was seen a few times. This sequence joins TRBV7-3 and TRBJ2-7, with D perhaps TRBD1 (6 bases). The CDR3 sequence is 16 residues long. From germline, CDR1 is SGHTA and CDR2 FQGTGA. V was shortened by 3 bases and J by 0 bases, with 15 bases between the two germline ends. The CDR3 region is CASSFFRDTFSYEQYF. As DNA, the CDR3 is TGTGCCAGCAGCTTCTTCCGGGACACGTTCTCCTACGAGCAGTACTTC.

The chain links TRBV5-1 to TRBJ1-1, with 8 bases aligning to TRBD1. Germline V CDR1 and CDR2: SGHRS, YFSETQ. This CDR3 spans 14 amino acids. Trimming took 4 bases from V and 3 from J; bases not matched to a gene: 5. As DNA, the CDR3 is TGCGCCAGCAGCACGACAGGGGCTTACACTGAAGCTTTCTTT. It encodes CASSTTGAYTEAFF.

The chain combines TRBV6-5 with TRBJ1-4, with a possible D match to TRBD1 (6 bases). Germline V gives CDR1 MNHEY, CDR2 SVGAGI. Trimming shortened V by 5 bases and J by 4 bases, and 14 bases separated the two germline ends. The CDR3 runs to 15 residues. The CDR3 is CASSRRQASNEKLFF. The DNA for the CDR3 is TGTGCCAGCAGTAGAAGACAGGCGAGTAATGAAAAACTGTTTTTT.

The chain is built from TRBV6-6 and TRBJ2-3, with D tentatively TRBD2 (5 bases). The CDR3 is 14 amino acids. Germline-derived CDR1 and CDR2 are MNHNY and SVGAGI (reference sequence). V gave up 5 bases and J gave up 0 bases, with 9 bases separating them. CDR3: CASSPRTSTDTQYF. CDR3 coding DNA: TGTGCCAGCAGTCCACGGACTAGCACAGATACGCAGTATTTT.

The V and J genes are TRBV10-3 and TRBJ1-1, with a tentative D call TRBD1 (5 bases). The germline gives CDR1 ENHRY, CDR2 SYGVKD. CDR3 length equals 11 residues. V was trimmed by 11 bases and J by 8 bases, leaving 15 bases between them. CDR3 nucleotide sequence: TGTGCCGTCACAGGAGGAAGAGAAGCTTTCTTT. It encodes CAVTGGREAFF.

The chain has TRBV29-1 and TRBJ2-1, with 8 bases identical to TRBD2. The CDR3 runs to 14 residues. J gave up 5 bases and V 5 bases, and 8 bases lay outside the gene matches. The germline V gene has CDR1 SQVTM and CDR2 ANQGSEA. The CDR3 spells CSVTRTSGDNEQFF. The CDR3 DNA sequence: TGCAGCGTTACTCGTACTAGCGGAGACAATGAGCAGTTCTTC.

This clone has just a few counts. This rearrangement joins TRBV4-1 to TRBJ1-2; 7 nucleotides match TRBD1. The trim removed 4 bases at V and 3 bases at J, leaving 8 bases unmatched. The CDR3 consists of 15 residues. Germline V gene lookup returns CDR1 MGHRA and CDR2 YSYEKL. This chain's CDR3 is CASSRAAGTDYGYTF. CDR3 coding DNA: TGCGCCAGCAGCCGGGCTGCAGGGACAGACTATGGCTACACCTTC.

The rearrangement links TRBV19 to TRBJ1-5, with TRBD1 identical over 11 bases. Losses at the gene ends were 5 bases for V and 4 bases for J; bases not matched to a gene: 16. The CDR3 loop spans 19 amino acids. CDR1 and CDR2 from the germline V gene are LNHDA and SQIVND (reference sequence). CDR3 coding DNA: TGTGCCAGTAGTCCTCATGGGACAGGGGGTTCCCGTACGAATCAGCCCCAGCATTTT. It encodes CASSPHGTGGSRTNQPQHF.

The chain uses TRBV29-1 and TRBJ1-5; D is unclear. This CDR3 contains 12 residues. Germline V CDR1 and CDR2: SQVTM, ANQGSEA. Trimming cost V 7 bases and J 3 bases, with 10 bases left between them. CDR3 residues: CSAGAANQPQHF. The CDR3 DNA is TGCAGCGCGGGAGCTGCCAATCAGCCCCAGCATTTT. The full variable domain, rest sourced from reference TRBV29-1 and TRBJ1-5, is SAVISQKPSRDICQRGTSLTIQCQVDSQVTMMFWYRQQPGQSLTLIATANQGSEATYESGFVIDKFPISRPNLTFSTLTVSNMSPEDSSIYLCSAGAANQPQHFGDGTRLSIL.

The chain is built from TRBV5-8 and TRBJ2-1; D is possibly TRBD1 (5 bases). Germline V CDR1 and CDR2: SGHTS, YDEGEE. The CDR3 is 16 residues long. Trimming left V 4 bases short and J 4 bases short, with 18 bases between. The CDR3 region is CASSRADITLYNEQFF. The CDR3 region has the DNA TGTGCCAGCAGCCGCGCGGACATAACCCTTTACAATGAGCAGTTCTTC.

This clone turned up a few times. The gene calls are TRBV7-9 and TRBJ1-3, with 8 positions matching TRBD1. The CDR3 is 19 amino acids. Per the germline V gene, CDR1 is SEHNR and CDR2 is FQNEAQ (reference sequence). V was clipped by 5 bases and J by 0 bases; unmatched bases: 15. DNA for the CDR3: TGTGCCAGCAGCCGAGACAGGGGATTGCATCTTAGCTCTGGAAACACCATATATTTT. This sequence encodes CASSRDRGLHLSSGNTIYF.

V is TRBV6-5 and J is TRBJ2-7; TRBD2 matches 11 bases. CDR3 length: 14 amino acids. The V segment lost 5 bases and the J segment 7 bases; nucleotides outside the gene matches: 7. Germline V gives CDR1 MNHEY, CDR2 SVGAGI. For the CDR3, the DNA is TGTGCCAGCAGTCCCGGGACTAGCGGATTGGAGCAGTACTTC. It is translated as CASSPGTSGLEQYF.